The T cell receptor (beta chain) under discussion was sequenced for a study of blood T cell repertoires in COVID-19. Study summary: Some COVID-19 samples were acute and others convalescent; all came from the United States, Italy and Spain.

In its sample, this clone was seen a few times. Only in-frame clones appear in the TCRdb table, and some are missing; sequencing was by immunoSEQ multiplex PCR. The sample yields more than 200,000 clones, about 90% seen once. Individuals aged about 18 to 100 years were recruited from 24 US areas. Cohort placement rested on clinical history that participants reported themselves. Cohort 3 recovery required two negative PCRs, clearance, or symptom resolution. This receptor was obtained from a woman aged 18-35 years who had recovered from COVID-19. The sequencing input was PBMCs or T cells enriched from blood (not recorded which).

The CDR3 region is CASSRPTGDNEQFF. The CDR3 DNA sequence: TGCGCCAGCAGCCGCCCGACAGGGGACAATGAGCAGTTCTTC. This rearrangement joins TRBV4-1 to TRBJ2-1, with 8 bases matching TRBD1. Germline V lookup: CDR1 MGHRA, CDR2 YSYEKL. The V and J ends lost 4 bases and 5 bases, in that order; junction bases with no gene match: 4. This CDR3 spans 14 amino acids.